This TCR beta chain was captured in a study of T cells after yellow fever vaccination. Study-wide context: Preparation used SMART-Seq v4 Ultra Low Input for the low-cell-number fractions. Study-level points and caveats: Researchers noted that a small share of clonotypes showed up in both CD4 and CD8 compartments. FACS-sorted repertoires could harbor abundant contaminating bulk-population clonotypes.

Concerning this clonotype itself: Antigen specificity is unknown.

V was pared by 6 bases and J by 3 bases, with 6 bases between. This CDR3 contains 11 residues. The germline V gene has CDR1 ENHRY and CDR2 SYGVKD. In making TCR cDNA, 5'RACE template switching added a universal primer site and UMIs to it. TCRdb re-called the 5' RACE reads through MiXCR, storing one row per CDR3 protein. The sample yields some 300,000 distinct CDR3 sequences, about 8.3% seen once. V usage is TRBV10-3 and J usage is TRBJ2-7; no firm D call. This TCR was recovered from a man in his late teens or twenties who received the YFV17D yellow fever vaccine. The material sequenced was PBMCs, taken approximately 47 days after the first yellow fever vaccination. The DNA for the CDR3 is TGTGCCATCAGGGGCTTCTACGAGCAGTACGTC. Protein product: CAIRGFYEQYV.